The present TCR beta chain was sequenced within a study of T cell responses to AZD1222 COVID-19 vaccine. General observations from the study: Repertoires were collected only later (after the peak T cell response had occurred). Dominant CD4 TCR responses targeted spike regions 160-218 and 743-854. White British donors predominated, females outnumbered males, and clonal diversity was possibly underestimated.

Sequencing used immunoSEQ multiplex PCR; TCRdb keeps in-frame clones, though not all of them. The table lists 95,000 to 150,000 clones, 92% of them singletons, with 11% to 15% in the top ten. Turning to this clone: Antigen specificity is unknown.

CDR3 length: 16 amino acids. Germline V gene sequence: CDR1 MNHEY, CDR2 SMNVEV (reference sequence). Trimming at V came to 2 bases and at J to 10 bases, leaving 11 bases not matched to a gene. The V and J genes are TRBV27 and TRBJ2-1; 10 bases are shared with TRBD2. The specimen was peripheral blood, collected on day 0 of AZD1222 vaccination. The source is an adult in good health. CDR3 sequence reads: CASSLRSLAGVQEQFF. CDR3 DNA sequence: TGTGCCAGCAGTTTAAGGTCGCTAGCGGGAGTTCAAGAGCAGTTCTTC.